These 4 T cell receptor beta chains share one sample of origin, sequenced in a study of shared clonotypes between healthy human individuals. Sequencing used immunoSEQ multiplex PCR; TCRdb keeps in-frame clones, though not all of them. The profile covers some 680,000 clones, with roughly 72% appearing a single time and around 1.7% taken by the ten largest. The sample was memory CD4+ T cells sorted from blood. Subset of the sample: CD45RA-negative fraction. The source is a woman aged 25 to 45 in good health.

This clone has just a few counts. The rearrangement uses TRBV9 and TRBJ2-1; D not resolved. V was shortened by 0 bases and J by 9 bases, with 13 bases between the two germline ends. Germline loops: CDR1 SGDLS, CDR2 YYNGEE. The CDR3 totals 14 residues. The DNA for the CDR3 is TGTGCCAGCAGCGTAGTTAGTAGCCCCGGTGAGCAGTTCTTC. Its translation: CASSVVSSPGEQFF.

This sequence joins TRBV27 and TRBJ2-1, with a weak D call TRBD2 (5 bases). Germline CDR1 and CDR2: MNHEY and SMNVEV (reference sequence). This CDR3 spans 15 amino acids. V lost 4 bases to trimming and J lost 4 bases, with 14 bases between them. CDR3 DNA: TGTGCCAGCAGTTCCAGCGGCGGGCCTTACAATGAGCAGTTCTTC. Translating it yields CASSSSGGPYNEQFF.

The chain employs TRBV10-3 and TRBJ2-5; 8 nucleotides align to TRBD2. This CDR3 is 15 amino acids long. The germline CDR1 and CDR2 sequences are ENHRY and SYGVKD. After removal of 6 bases from V and 2 bases from J, the junction contained 8 bases not matched to a gene. The CDR3 DNA follows: TGTGCCATCAGAGGAAACAGCGGGAGTCAAGAGACCCAGTACTTC. Translation gives CAIRGNSGSQETQYF.

This clone appeared once. The same CDR3 also results from other DNA sequences found in this sample. The chain has TRBV6-6 and TRBJ2-7; D may match TRBD1 or TRBD2 (7 bases each). The germline V and J ends were trimmed by 0 bases and 4 bases, with 13 bases remaining between them. CDR3 length equals 15 residues. Germline CDR1 is MNHNY and CDR2 is SVGAGI (reference sequence). CDR3 sequence: CASSYSRQGGYEQYF. In DNA, the CDR3 is TGTGCCAGCAGTTACTCGAGGCAGGGGGGGTACGAGCAGTACTTC.